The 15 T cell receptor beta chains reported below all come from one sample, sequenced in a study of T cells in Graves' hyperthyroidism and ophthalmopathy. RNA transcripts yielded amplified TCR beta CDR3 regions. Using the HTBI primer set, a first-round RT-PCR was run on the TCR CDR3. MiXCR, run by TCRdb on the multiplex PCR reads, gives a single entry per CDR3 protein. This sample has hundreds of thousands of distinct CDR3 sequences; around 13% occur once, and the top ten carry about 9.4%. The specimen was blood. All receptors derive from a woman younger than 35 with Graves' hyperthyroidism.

The CDR3: CASSSGQVLGEQYF. In nucleotides, the CDR3 is TGTGCCAGCAGCTCTGGACAGGTCCTGGGCGAGCAGTACTTC. The chain couples TRBV7-9 to TRBJ2-7, with 7 bases aligning to TRBD1. This CDR3 contains 14 residues. Per germline, CDR1 SEHNR and CDR2 FQNEAQ (reference sequence). J gave up 6 bases and V 4 bases, and 9 bases lay outside the gene matches.

For the CDR3, the DNA is TGTGCCAGCAGTGAAGTACTTGAAAGCAATCAGCCCCAGCATTTT. Its protein product is CASSEVLESNQPQHF. The chain links TRBV6-1 to TRBJ1-5; D not resolved. V lost 1 base and J 1 base, leaving 8 bases between the germline ends. Germline loops: CDR1 MNHNS, CDR2 SASEGT. The CDR3 spans 15 residues.

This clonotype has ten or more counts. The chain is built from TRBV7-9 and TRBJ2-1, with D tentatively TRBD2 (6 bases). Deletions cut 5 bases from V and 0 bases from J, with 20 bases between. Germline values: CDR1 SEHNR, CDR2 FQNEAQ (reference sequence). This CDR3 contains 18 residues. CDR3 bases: TGTGCCAGCAGCGCTTATGGGGGAGGCCTTAGCTCCTACAATGAGCAGTTCTTC. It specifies CASSAYGGGLSSYNEQFF.

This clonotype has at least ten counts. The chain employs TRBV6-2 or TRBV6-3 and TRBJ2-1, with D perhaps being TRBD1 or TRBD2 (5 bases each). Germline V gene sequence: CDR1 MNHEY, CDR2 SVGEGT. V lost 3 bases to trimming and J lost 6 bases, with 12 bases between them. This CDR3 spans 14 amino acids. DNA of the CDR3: TGTGCCAGCAGTTATTGGGGGAGTGCCAATGAGCAGTTCTTC. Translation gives CASSYWGSANEQFF.

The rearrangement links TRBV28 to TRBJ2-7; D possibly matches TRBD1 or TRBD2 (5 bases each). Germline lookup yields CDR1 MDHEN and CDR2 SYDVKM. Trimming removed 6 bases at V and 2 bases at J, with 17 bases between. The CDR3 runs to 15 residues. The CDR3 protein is CASSSWGTGTYEQYF. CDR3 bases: TGTGCCAGCAGCTCGTGGGGGACCGGTACCTACGAGCAGTACTTC.

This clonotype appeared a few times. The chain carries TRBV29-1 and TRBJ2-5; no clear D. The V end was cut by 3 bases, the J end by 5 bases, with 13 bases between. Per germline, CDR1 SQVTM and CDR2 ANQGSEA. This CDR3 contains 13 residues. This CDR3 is CSVDFEVGETQYF. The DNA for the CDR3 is TGCAGCGTTGATTTCGAAGTGGGGGAGACCCAGTACTTC.

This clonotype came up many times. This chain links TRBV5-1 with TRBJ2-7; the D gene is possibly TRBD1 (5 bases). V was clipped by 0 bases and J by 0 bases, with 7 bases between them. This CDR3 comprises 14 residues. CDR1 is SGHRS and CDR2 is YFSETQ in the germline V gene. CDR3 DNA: TGCGCCAGCAGCTTGGACAGGCTCTCCTACGAGCAGTACTTC. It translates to CASSLDRLSYEQYF.

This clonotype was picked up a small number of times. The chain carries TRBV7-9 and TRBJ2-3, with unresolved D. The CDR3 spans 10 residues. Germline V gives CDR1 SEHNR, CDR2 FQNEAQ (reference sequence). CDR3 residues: CASLGPRQYF. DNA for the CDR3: TGTGCGTCCCTCGGTCCGCGGCAGTATTTT.

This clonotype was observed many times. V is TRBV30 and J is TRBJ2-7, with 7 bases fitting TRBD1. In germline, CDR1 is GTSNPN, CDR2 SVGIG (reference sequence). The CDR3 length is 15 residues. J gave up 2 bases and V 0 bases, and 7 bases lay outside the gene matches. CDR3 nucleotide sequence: TGTGCCTGGAGTGTAAGAGGGGGCGACCCCTACGAGCAGTACTTC. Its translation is CAWSVRGGDPYEQYF. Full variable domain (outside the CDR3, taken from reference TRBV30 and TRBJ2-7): SQTIHQWPATLVQPVGSPLSLECTVEGTSNPNLYWYRQAAGRGLQLLFYSVGIGQISSEVPQNLSASRPQDRQFILSSKKLLLSDSGFYLCAWSVRGGDPYEQYFGPGTRLTVT.

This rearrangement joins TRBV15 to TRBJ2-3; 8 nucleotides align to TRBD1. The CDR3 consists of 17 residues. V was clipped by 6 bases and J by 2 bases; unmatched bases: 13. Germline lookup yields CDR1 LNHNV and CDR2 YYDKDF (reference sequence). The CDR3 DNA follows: TGTGCCACCAGTCCCGTCCGGGACAGGTCTTACACAGATACGCAGTATTTT. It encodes CATSPVRDRSYTDTQYF.

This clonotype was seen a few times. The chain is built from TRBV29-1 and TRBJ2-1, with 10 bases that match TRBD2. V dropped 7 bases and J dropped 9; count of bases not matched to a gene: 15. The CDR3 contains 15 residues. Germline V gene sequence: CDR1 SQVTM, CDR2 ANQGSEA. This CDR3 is CSGIRAGGGYGEQFF. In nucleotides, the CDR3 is TGCAGCGGAATACGAGCGGGAGGGGGTTACGGTGAGCAGTTCTTC.

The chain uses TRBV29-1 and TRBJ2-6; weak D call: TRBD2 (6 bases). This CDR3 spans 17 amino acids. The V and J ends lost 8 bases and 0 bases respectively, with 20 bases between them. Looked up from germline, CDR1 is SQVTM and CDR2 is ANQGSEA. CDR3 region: CSWQGLAMSSGANVLTF. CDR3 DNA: TGCAGCTGGCAAGGTCTAGCGATGAGCTCTGGGGCCAACGTCCTGACTTTC.

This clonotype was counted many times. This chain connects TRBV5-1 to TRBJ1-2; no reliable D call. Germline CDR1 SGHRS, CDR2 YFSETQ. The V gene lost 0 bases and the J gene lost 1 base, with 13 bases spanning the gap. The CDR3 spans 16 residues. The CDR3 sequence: CASSLATFALNYGYTF. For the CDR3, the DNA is TGCGCCAGCAGCTTGGCAACTTTCGCCCTTAACTATGGCTACACCTTC.

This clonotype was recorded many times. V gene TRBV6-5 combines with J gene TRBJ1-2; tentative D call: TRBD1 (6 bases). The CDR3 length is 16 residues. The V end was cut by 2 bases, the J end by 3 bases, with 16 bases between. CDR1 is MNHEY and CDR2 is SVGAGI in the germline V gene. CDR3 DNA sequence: TGTGCCAGCAGTTACGATCGTGCAGGGGATGACTATGGCTACACCTTC. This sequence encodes CASSYDRAGDDYGYTF.

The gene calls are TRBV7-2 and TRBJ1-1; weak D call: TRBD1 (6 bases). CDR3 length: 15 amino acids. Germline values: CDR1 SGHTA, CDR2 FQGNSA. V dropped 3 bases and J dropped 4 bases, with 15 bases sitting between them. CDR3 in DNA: TGTGCCAGCAGCTTTGGGGGGGCCGGAGGCACTGAAGCTTTCTTT. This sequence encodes CASSFGGAGGTEAFF.